The 7 T cell receptor beta chains given below trace back to one sample, sequenced in a study of CD4 T cells in lung cancer. PBMCs were cultured about 13 days with mutant 27-mer peptides, then restimulated with peptide-pulsed autologous B cells. After restimulation with peptide-pulsed B cells, live T cells secreting IFNgamma were sorted. For about 13 to 20 days, sorted cells were expanded at roughly 3 or 10 per well. What these receptors recognize is not known. Sequencing used immunoSEQ multiplex PCR; TCRdb keeps in-frame clones, though not all of them. The sample yields fewer than 2,000 clones, approximately 70% seen once. Sequenced material: a CD4+ T cell line or clone grown in culture. The receptors derive from a woman in her sixties or seventies with non-small cell lung cancer. Some clones in this sample may be carry-over from other donors' samples.

The gene calls are TRBV7-9 and TRBJ1-1; 8 bases map to TRBD1. Trimming took 4 bases from V and 5 from J; bases not matched to a gene: 6. This CDR3 comprises 14 residues. Germline-derived CDR1 and CDR2 are SEHNR and FQNEAQ (reference sequence). The CDR3 here is CASSSQGGGTEAFF. Written as DNA, the CDR3 is TGTGCCAGCAGCTCACAGGGGGGCGGGACTGAAGCTTTCTTT.

V gene TRBV6-5 combines with J gene TRBJ1-2; unclear D gene. The germline V gene has CDR1 MNHEY and CDR2 SVGAGI. Trimming left V 0 bases short and J 8 bases short, with 10 bases between. CDR3 length: 13 amino acids. The CDR3 bases are TGTGCCAGCAGTTACTCCCCCGATGGAGGCTACACCTTC. Translation gives CASSYSPDGGYTF.

The chain employs TRBV6-6 and TRBJ1-1; D is unclear. CDR1 is MNHNY, CDR2 SVGAGI, per germline (reference sequence). V was pared by 0 bases and J by 2 bases, with 7 bases between. The CDR3 contains 14 residues. The CDR3 DNA sequence: TGTGCCAGCAGTTACTCGATACTTAACACTGAAGCTTTCTTT. As protein: CASSYSILNTEAFF.

The genes are TRBV7-2 and TRBJ1-5, with 9 bases fitting TRBD1. J was trimmed by 6 bases and V by 5 bases; bases with no gene match: 5. This CDR3 is built from 14 residues. Germline values: CDR1 SGHTA, CDR2 FQGNSA. The CDR3 sequence: CASSTDRGGQPQHF. The CDR3 coding sequence is TGTGCCAGCAGCACGGACAGGGGCGGTCAGCCCCAGCATTTT.

This clone appeared once. The chain links TRBV30 to TRBJ1-6; 9 bases are shared with TRBD1. There are 14 residues in the CDR3. CDR1 is GTSNPN, CDR2 SVGIG, per germline (reference sequence). Losses at the gene ends were 3 bases for V and 8 bases for J; bases not matched to a gene: 5. This CDR3 reads CAWSGTGRYSPLHF. CDR3 nucleotide sequence: TGTGCCTGGAGCGGGACAGGGCGATATTCACCCCTCCACTTT. Complete variable domain (other parts from reference TRBV30 and TRBJ1-6): SQTIHQWPATLVQPVGSPLSLECTVEGTSNPNLYWYRQAAGRGLQLLFYSVGIGQISSEVPQNLSASRPQDRQFILSSKKLLLSDSGFYLCAWSGTGRYSPLHFGNGTRLTVT.

V is TRBV14 and J is TRBJ2-7, with TRBD1 matching over 8 bases. This CDR3 has 15 residues. Germline-derived CDR1 and CDR2 are SGHDN and FVKESK. The ends lost 1 base at V and 3 bases at J; junction bases unmatched: 5. The CDR3 sequence: CASSQGTGIYYEQYF. In DNA, the CDR3 is TGTGCCAGCAGCCAAGGGACAGGGATATACTACGAGCAGTACTTC.

This chain uses TRBV5-5 with TRBJ2-7; D unresolved. The CDR3 length is 13 residues. V lost 2 bases and J lost 0, with 6 bases in between. Germline V gene data show CDR1 as SGHKS and CDR2 as YYEKEE (reference sequence). The chain's CDR3 is CASSLGYSYEQYF. CDR3 bases: TGTGCCAGCAGCTTAGGGTACTCCTACGAGCAGTACTTC.